This entry lists 24 T cell receptor beta chains sequenced from one sample in a study of cytomegalovirus exposure and HLA in healthy donors (dated by TCRdb to the late 2010s). To prepare the library, the immunoSEQ multiplex PCR assay was applied. For the multiplex PCR, a mixture combining 60 forward primers for TCR Vbeta segments and 13 reverse primers for TCR Jbeta segments was used. TCRdb holds this immuneACCESS table with in-frame rearrangements only. Some clones are missing; in checked studies, unresolved V genes explain under half, and the rest has no known cause. This sample has about 130,000 clones in its table, and 80% to 90% of those were observed once. In total, the top ten clones hold about 10% of the sample. Sequenced input: PBMCs. The receptors were sampled from a male donor in good health and CMV-seropositive.

V gene TRBV9 combines with J gene TRBJ2-7, with D perhaps matching TRBD1 (6 bases). Trimming left V 0 bases short and J 6 bases short, with 10 bases between. Germline CDR1 and CDR2: SGDLS and YYNGEE. This CDR3 comprises 13 residues. DNA of the CDR3: TGTGCCAGCAGCGTAGCTGGGACAACCGAGCAGTACTTC. Protein sequence: CASSVAGTTEQYF.

The chain uses TRBV30 and TRBJ2-3; 7 nucleotides agree with TRBD2. V was pared by 3 bases and J by 3 bases, with 6 bases of the junction left unmatched. In germline, CDR1 is GTSNPN, CDR2 SVGIG (reference sequence). The length of the CDR3 is 14 residues. The CDR3 here is CAWRDEGGTDTQYF. The CDR3 nucleotides read TGTGCCTGGAGAGACGAGGGAGGGACAGATACGCAGTATTTT.

This clone was counted once. The genes are TRBV7-3 and TRBJ2-3; perhaps TRBD1 as D (6 bases). The length of the CDR3 is 15 residues. The ends were cut back, 5 bases at V and 2 bases at J, with 14 bases in the middle. Germline V CDR1 and CDR2: SGHTA, FQGTGA. Here the CDR3 DNA reads TGTGCCAGCAGCCCTGGGGGCTTTTACACAGATACGCAGTATTTT. Protein product: CASSPGGFYTDTQYF.

This chain's CDR3 is CASSRDGLAENTGELFF. DNA for the CDR3: TGTGCCAGCAGCCGAGACGGACTAGCGGAAAACACCGGGGAGCTGTTTTTT. The V gene is TRBV4-2, the J gene TRBJ2-2; TRBD2 aligns across 10 bases. The CDR3 covers 17 residues. Germline V lookup: CDR1 LGHNA, CDR2 YNFKEQ. V gave up 4 bases and J gave up 2 bases; unmatched junction bases: 7.

The chain uses TRBV28 and TRBJ1-1; TRBD1 agrees at 7 bases. J was trimmed by 11 bases and V by 6 bases; bases with no gene match: 12. The germline V gene has CDR1 MDHEN and CDR2 SYDVKM. CDR3 size: 13 residues. The chain's CDR3 is CASRRDRVREAFF. CDR3 sequence (DNA): TGTGCCAGCAGACGCGACAGGGTCAGGGAGGCTTTCTTT. The full variable domain, in which reference TRBV28 and TRBJ1-1 provide the parts outside the CDR3, is DVKVTQSSRYLVKRTGEKVFLECVQDMDHENMFWYRQDPGLGLRLIYFSYDVKMKEKGDIPEGYSVSREKKERFSLILESASTNQTSMYLCASRRDRVREAFFGQGTRLTVV.

The chain combines TRBV2 with TRBJ1-2; the D is unclear. This CDR3 contains 12 residues. The V end lost 3 bases, the J end lost 8 bases, and 10 bases lay between the germline ends. CDR1 is SNHLY, CDR2 FYNNEI, per germline. CDR3: CASSDEGSGYTF. CDR3 coding DNA: TGTGCCAGCAGTGACGAAGGGAGCGGCTACACCTTC.

The CDR3 nucleotides are TGCGCCAGCAGCCAAGATCTTCTAGCGGGATCGACGCAGTATTTT. It codes for CASSQDLLAGSTQYF. The chain joins TRBV4-3 to TRBJ2-3; the match to TRBD2 covers 9 bases. The germline CDR1 and CDR2 sequences are LGHNA and YSLEER. This CDR3 comprises 15 residues. V was clipped by 0 bases and J by 9 bases; unmatched bases: 7.

The chain joins TRBV2 to TRBJ2-1, with D perhaps TRBD2 (7 bases). CDR3 length: 19 residues. The V gene lost 7 bases and the J gene lost 4 bases, with 29 bases spanning the gap. Germline V lookup: CDR1 SNHLY, CDR2 FYNNEI. Here the CDR3 DNA reads TGTGCCAGCATCTTGGGCCGACTACCCCGGAAGGGGGGGTACAATGAGCAGTTCTTC. It encodes CASILGRLPRKGGYNEQFF.

This clone turned up a few times. The chain has TRBV5-8 and TRBJ1-2; D is unresolved. Deletions cut 4 bases from V and 8 bases from J, with 6 bases between. This CDR3 comprises 10 residues. The V gene's germline CDR1 is SGHTS and CDR2 YDEGEE. The CDR3 sequence: CASSLLGYTF. CDR3 DNA: TGTGCCAGCAGCCTCTTGGGCTACACCTTC.

V usage is TRBV12-5 and J usage is TRBJ2-1; 10 positions match TRBD2. Trimming at V came to 2 bases and at J to 5 bases, leaving 3 bases not matched to a gene. Germline CDR1 and CDR2: LGHNT and FRNRAP. This CDR3 is built from 15 residues. CDR3: CASGLTGLADNEQFF. CDR3 DNA sequence: TGTGCTAGTGGTTTGACCGGACTAGCGGACAATGAGCAGTTCTTC.

The table lists this clone with a few counts. This sequence joins TRBV2 and TRBJ1-5; tentative D call: TRBD1 (6 bases). The CDR3 totals 18 residues. Trimming took 2 bases from V and 0 from J, leaving 17 bases between them. The germline gives CDR1 SNHLY, CDR2 FYNNEI. CDR3 sequence (DNA): TGTGCCAGCAGTGAATTGGCAGGGGACTATAATAGCAATCAGCCCCAGCATTTT. Residues: CASSELAGDYNSNQPQHF.

The chain couples TRBV9 to TRBJ2-2; 12 nucleotides line up with TRBD2. The CDR3 has 16 residues. The trim removed 4 bases at V and 7 bases at J, leaving 8 bases unmatched. Per germline, CDR1 SGDLS and CDR2 YYNGEE. Written as DNA, the CDR3 is TGTGCCAGCAGCCTACGGACTAGCGGGATTAGCGGGGAGCTGTTTTTT. Protein product: CASSLRTSGISGELFF.

The chain uses TRBV5-6 and TRBJ2-5; TRBD2 matches at 9 bases. CDR1 is SGHDT and CDR2 is YYEEEE in the germline V gene. Trimming at V came to 5 bases and at J to 4 bases, leaving 9 bases not matched to a gene. This CDR3 has 15 residues. CDR3 amino acids: CASSSSGTWGETQYF. In DNA form, the CDR3 reads TGTGCCAGCAGTTCTAGCGGGACTTGGGGAGAGACCCAGTACTTC.

The CDR3 region is CASSIAGDPNLDIQYF. CDR3 in DNA: TGTGCCAGCAGTATAGCGGGAGACCCGAACCTAGACATTCAGTACTTC. V gene TRBV7-3 combines with J gene TRBJ2-4, with 9 nucleotides matching TRBD2. The CDR3 totals 16 residues. J lost 8 bases, V lost 6 bases, and 14 bases had no gene match. The germline V gene has CDR1 SGHTA and CDR2 FQGTGA.

The chain uses TRBV18 and TRBJ2-7, with 7 bases aligning to TRBD1. V trimming: 2 bases; J trimming: 0 bases; junction bases outside the gene matches: 4. Germline CDR1 and CDR2: KGHSH and LQKENI. This CDR3 has 15 residues. CDR3 bases: TGTGCCAGCTCACCATACAGGGGTGACTCCTACGAGCAGTACTTC. It codes for CASSPYRGDSYEQYF.

The chain recombines TRBV28 with TRBJ2-5; a weak D match, TRBD1 (6 bases). CDR1 is MDHEN, CDR2 SYDVKM, per germline. Trimming removed 6 bases at V and 4 bases at J, with 12 bases between. This CDR3 has 13 residues. The CDR3 loop is CASRDTGRETQYF. CDR3 DNA: TGTGCCAGCAGGGATACAGGGAGAGAGACCCAGTACTTC.

The V gene is TRBV30, the J gene TRBJ1-1; D is possibly TRBD1 (6 bases). Germline values: CDR1 GTSNPN, CDR2 SVGIG (reference sequence). The CDR3 loop spans 17 amino acids. Trimming pared 1 base from V and 1 base from J, leaving 19 bases between. CDR3 in amino acids: CAWSGTGYFGTNTEAFF. Here the CDR3 DNA reads TGTGCCTGGAGTGGAACAGGGTATTTTGGGACGAACACTGAAGCTTTCTTT.

In its sample, this clone was seen once. This rearrangement joins TRBV28 to TRBJ2-7, with 9 nucleotides matching TRBD1. The CDR3 length is 15 residues. Germline loops: CDR1 MDHEN, CDR2 SYDVKM. Trimming cost V 7 bases and J 4 bases; bases outside gene matches: 11. In DNA, the CDR3 is TGTGCCAGCACCTGGATGGGACAGGGAGAATACGAGCAGTACTTC. Residues: CASTWMGQGEYEQYF.

This chain connects TRBV18 to TRBJ2-5; TRBD1 agrees at 10 bases. Trimming cost V 3 bases and J 4 bases; bases outside gene matches: 11. Germline CDR1 KGHSH, CDR2 LQKENI. This CDR3 has 17 residues. The CDR3 sequence is CASSPLRQGASGETQYF. The CDR3 bases are TGTGCCAGCTCACCGCTTCGACAGGGGGCCTCTGGAGAGACCCAGTACTTC.

CDR3 protein: CASSFAGGEARWTAEAFF. The CDR3 DNA sequence: TGTGCCAGCAGCTTCGCAGGGGGCGAGGCCCGGTGGACCGCTGAAGCTTTCTTT. The chain carries TRBV5-5 and TRBJ1-1; 8 bases match TRBD1. Trimming removed 2 bases from V and 6 bases from J; junction bases left unmatched: 18. The V gene's germline CDR1 is SGHKS and CDR2 YYEKEE (reference sequence). The CDR3 covers 18 residues.

The J gene is TRBJ1-2, the V gene TRBV29-1; TRBD1 is a possible D gene (5 bases). The CDR3 is 15 amino acids. Trimming stripped 4 bases from V and 5 bases from J, with 20 bases between. Germline V gene lookup returns CDR1 SQVTM and CDR2 ANQGSEA. CDR3 protein: CSVAVWAGVSYGYTF. CDR3 in DNA: TGCAGCGTTGCTGTATGGGCGGGGGTATCTTATGGCTACACCTTC. Together with reference TRBV29-1 and TRBJ1-2, the CDR3 gives the full variable domain: SAVISQKPSRDICQRGTSLTIQCQVDSQVTMMFWYRQQPGQSLTLIATANQGSEATYESGFVIDKFPISRPNLTFSTLTVSNMSPEDSSIYLCSVAVWAGVSYGYTFGSGTRLTVV.

The chain recombines TRBV29-1 with TRBJ1-2; TRBD1 is a possible D gene (5 bases). Germline-derived CDR1 and CDR2 are SQVTM and ANQGSEA. Trimming took off 3 bases at V and 6 bases at J, with 8 bases between the two ends. The CDR3 runs to 11 residues. The CDR3 DNA is TGCAGCGTTGACCCGGGGGATGGCTACACCTTC. Residues: CSVDPGDGYTF.

The chain uses TRBV2 and TRBJ2-7, with a weak D call TRBD2 (5 bases). Germline-derived CDR1 and CDR2 are SNHLY and FYNNEI. The CDR3 consists of 15 residues. V lost 6 bases to trimming and J lost 2 bases, with 17 bases between them. CDR3 nucleotides: TGTGCCAGCAGGGGCAGGCGTCCCGGGGCCTACGAGCAGTACTTC. It encodes CASRGRRPGAYEQYF.

The chain uses TRBV30 and TRBJ2-1, with a weak D call TRBD2 (5 bases). The CDR3 is made up of 12 amino acids. Germline values: CDR1 GTSNPN, CDR2 SVGIG (reference sequence). CDR3 region: CARGHNLGEQFF. As DNA, the CDR3 is TGTGCACGGGGTCACAACCTAGGTGAGCAGTTCTTC.